A selection of T cell receptor beta chains follows, all from one sample in a study of T cell repertoires in cytomegalovirus infection. TCRdb reanalysed the reads using MiXCR and keeps one entry per CDR3 protein. The data contain 200,000 to 300,000 distinct CDR3 sequences, roughly an eighth of them singletons. Sequencing was carried out using PBMCs. The receptors derive from a human donor in good health (CMV status not recorded). Some clones in this sample may be carry-over from other donors' samples. Both conserved end residues are part of each CDR3. D genes are given only for firm matches. Only some rows state a clone size, as once, few, many or a class for expanded clones.

j_call d_call clone_size v_call cdr3_nt cdr3_aa
TRBJ2-2 - - TRBV5-1 TGCGCCAGCAGCTTGGGGGTAGGGCCGAACACCGGGGAGCTGTTTTTT CASSLGVGPNTGELFF
TRBJ2-1 - - TRBV29-1 TGCAGCGTTGACCCAGGAGAAGGCGAGCAGTTCTTC CSVDPGEGEQFF
TRBJ1-1 TRBD1 few TRBV2 TGTGCCAGCGTAGGACAGGTGAACACTGAAGCTTTCTTT CASVGQVNTEAFF
TRBJ2-7 - few TRBV13 TGTGCCAGCAGCCCAATAATCGGCGAGAACTCCTACGAGCAGTACTTC CASSPIIGENSYEQYF
TRBJ2-7 TRBD2 many TRBV12-3/TRBV12-4 TGTGCCAGCACCCTGATCGGGAGGGCCGTTACGACGTCCTACGAGCAGTACTTC CASTLIGRAVTTSYEQYF
TRBJ2-1 - many TRBV7-2 TGTGCCAGCAGCCCATTCCCGGGGTCCTACAATGAGCAGTTCTTC CASSPFPGSYNEQFF
TRBJ1-3 - few TRBV2 TGTGCCAGCAGTGGGACACTCGACTCTGGAAACACCATATATTTT CASSGTLDSGNTIYF
TRBJ1-4 - - TRBV7-9 TGTGCCAGCAGCTACCTTGGGGAGCTCAATGAAAAACTGTTTTTT CASSYLGELNEKLFF
TRBJ2-7 TRBD1 many TRBV11-2 TGTGCCAGCAGCTCGAACAGGGGTCCGGATTACGAGCAGTACTTC CASSSNRGPDYEQYF
TRBJ2-5 - many TRBV7-6 TGTGCCAGCAGCAACCCGGGTGGGACCCAGTACTTC CASSNPGGTQYF
TRBJ1-1 TRBD1 - TRBV20-1 TGCAGTGCTAGAGGCCGGGACAGTCGGAATACTGAAGCTTTCTTT CSARGRDSRNTEAFF
TRBJ1-2 TRBD1 few TRBV5-4 TGTGCCAGCAGCTTGGCCATCGGGACAGGGATCGGCTACACCTTC CASSLAIGTGIGYTF
TRBJ1-1 - - TRBV9 TGTGCCAGCAGCGTACGGGGGGGAACGAACACTGAAGCTTTCTTT CASSVRGGTNTEAFF
TRBJ2-7 - - TRBV27 TGTGCCAGCAGTGTACAGACAGGCCGTCCTTCCGAGCAGTACTTC CASSVQTGRPSEQYF
TRBJ2-7 - - TRBV28 TGTGCCAGCAGCCCCCCCCGGGAACCTATTTACGAGCAGTACTTC CASSPPREPIYEQYF
TRBJ2-7 - - TRBV27 TGTGCCAGCAAACCGGGAATCTACTACGAGCAGTACTTC CASKPGIYYEQYF
TRBJ1-2 - few TRBV5-8 TGTGCCAGCAGCTTGGGGCAGGGCGCCTATGGCTACACCTTC CASSLGQGAYGYTF
TRBJ2-3 - many TRBV7-9 TGTGCCAGCAGCTTGGGAGAGGCTCGAAGGATCCTCACAGATACGCAGTATTTT CASSLGEARRILTDTQYF
TRBJ2-7 TRBD2 many TRBV7-2 TGTGCCAGCAGCTTAACGGGACTAGCGGGAGTTCCCCACTACGAGCAGTACTTC CASSLTGLAGVPHYEQYF
TRBJ1-1 - few TRBV19 TGTGCCAGTAGTATAGTACAAACTGAAGCTTTCTTT CASSIVQTEAFF
TRBJ2-5 TRBD2 many TRBV11-2 TGTGCCAGCAGCTTTCCGGACGGGGGACTAGCGAAGCTCCAAGAGACCCAGTACTTC CASSFPDGGLAKLQETQYF
TRBJ2-5 - many TRBV7-2 TGTGCCAGCAGCCTGGCAGGCTACCAAGAGACCCAGTACTTC CASSLAGYQETQYF
TRBJ1-2 - - TRBV7-3 TGTGCCAGCAGCGAGGACGGAAACTATGGCTACACCTTC CASSEDGNYGYTF
TRBJ1-5 - many TRBV7-2 TGTGCCAGCAGCTTAGTGGGGGTCGGTCAGCCCCAGCATTTT CASSLVGVGQPQHF
TRBJ1-1 TRBD1 many TRBV7-2 TGTGCCAGCAGCTTATTACAGGGGGCAAATATGAACACTGAAGCTTTCTTT CASSLLQGANMNTEAFF
TRBJ2-7 - - TRBV7-6 TGTGCCAGCAGCCGGACTACCCAGCCCTCCTACGAGCAGTACTTC CASSRTTQPSYEQYF
TRBJ2-6 - many TRBV7-3 TGTGCCAGCAGCAAACAGGTTCTTGGCGGGGCCAACGTCCTGACTTTC CASSKQVLGGANVLTF
TRBJ2-5 - - TRBV5-5 TGTGCCAGCAGCCTCAGACCGTACCTGAGGGAGACCCAGTACTTC CASSLRPYLRETQYF